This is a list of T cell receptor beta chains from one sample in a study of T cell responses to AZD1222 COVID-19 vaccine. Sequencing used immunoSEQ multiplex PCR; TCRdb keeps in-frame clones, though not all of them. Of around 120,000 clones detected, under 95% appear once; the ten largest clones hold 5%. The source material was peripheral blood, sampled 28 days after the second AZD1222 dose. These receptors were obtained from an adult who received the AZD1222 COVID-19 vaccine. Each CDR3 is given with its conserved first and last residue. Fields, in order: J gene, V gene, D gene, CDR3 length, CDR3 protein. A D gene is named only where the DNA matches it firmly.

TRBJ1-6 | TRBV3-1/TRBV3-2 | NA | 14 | CASSQDVGFSPLHF
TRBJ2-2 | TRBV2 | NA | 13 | CASSEVRAGELFF
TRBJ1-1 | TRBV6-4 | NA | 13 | CASSQQDGFEAFF
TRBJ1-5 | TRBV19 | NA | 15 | CASKEGDYRNQPQHF
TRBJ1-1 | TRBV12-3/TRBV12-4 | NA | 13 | CASRKTGSNEAFF
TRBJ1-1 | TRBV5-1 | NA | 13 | CASSLAPNTEAFF
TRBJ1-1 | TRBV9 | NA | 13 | CASSASRGAKAFF
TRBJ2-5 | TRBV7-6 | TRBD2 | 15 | CASSIGTSGAQTQYF
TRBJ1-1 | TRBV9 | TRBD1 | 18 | CASSVGGQGSGKNTEAFF
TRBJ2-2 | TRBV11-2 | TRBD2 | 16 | CASSPPGLAVAGELFF
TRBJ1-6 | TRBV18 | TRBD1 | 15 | CASSSRQGDNSPLHF
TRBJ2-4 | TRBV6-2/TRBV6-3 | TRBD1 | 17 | CASSYESTGIAKNIQYF
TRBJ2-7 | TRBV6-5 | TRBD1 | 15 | CASSSPGQGTYEQYF
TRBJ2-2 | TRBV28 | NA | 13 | CASGIPVTGELFF
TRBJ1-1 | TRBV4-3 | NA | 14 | CASSQERGEREAFF
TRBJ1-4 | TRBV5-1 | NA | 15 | CASSRDGDLHEKLFF
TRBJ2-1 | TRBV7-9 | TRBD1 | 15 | CASSFPGQGQDEQFF
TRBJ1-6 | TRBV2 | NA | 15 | CASSEWAANNSPLHF
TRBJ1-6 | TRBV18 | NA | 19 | CASSTSGGDGASYNSPLHF
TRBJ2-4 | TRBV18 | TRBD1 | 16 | CASSPGQELAKNIQYF
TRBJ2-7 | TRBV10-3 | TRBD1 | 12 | CAISEGQGRQYF
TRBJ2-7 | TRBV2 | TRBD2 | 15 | CASSDPSGSWNEQYF
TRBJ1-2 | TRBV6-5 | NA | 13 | CASSYEVNYGYTF
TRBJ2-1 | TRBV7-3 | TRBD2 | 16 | CASSLFGGSPYNEQFF
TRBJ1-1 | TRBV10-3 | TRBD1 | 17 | CAISYTPGGAGHTEAFF
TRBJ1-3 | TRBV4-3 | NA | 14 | CASSQGSSGNTIYF
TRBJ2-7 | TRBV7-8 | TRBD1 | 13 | CASSVGTGGEQYF
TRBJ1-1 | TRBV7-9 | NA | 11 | CASSPPGQAFF
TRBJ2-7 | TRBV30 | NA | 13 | CAWSTGAGYEQYF
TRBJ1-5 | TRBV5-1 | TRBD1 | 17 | CARIPGQIVISNQPQHF
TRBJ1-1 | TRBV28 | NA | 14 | CASSWGKVNTEAFF
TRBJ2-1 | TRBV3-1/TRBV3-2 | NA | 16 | CASSQDWGGAANEQFF
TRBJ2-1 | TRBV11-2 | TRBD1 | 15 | CASSPLTGTYNEQFF
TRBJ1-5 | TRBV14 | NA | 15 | CASSIGGGKDQPQHF
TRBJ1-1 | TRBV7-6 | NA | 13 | CASSLQRNTEAFF
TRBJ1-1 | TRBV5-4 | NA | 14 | CASSEGLPNTEAFF
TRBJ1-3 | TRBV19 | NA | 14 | CASSTTEGENTIYF
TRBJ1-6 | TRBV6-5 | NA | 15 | CASRPMETENSPLHF
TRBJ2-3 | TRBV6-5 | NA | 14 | CASSPGLGTDTQYF
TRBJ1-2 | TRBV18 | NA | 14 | CASSPPDRLYGYTF
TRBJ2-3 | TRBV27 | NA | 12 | CASSTTPDTQYF
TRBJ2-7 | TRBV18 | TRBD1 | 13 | CASSPGTGSEQYF
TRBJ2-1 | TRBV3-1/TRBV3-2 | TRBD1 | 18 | CASSQGFVLGQGGSEQFF
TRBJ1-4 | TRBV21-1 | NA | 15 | CASSKTDGTREKLFF